The sequence of this T cell receptor (beta chain) was determined in a study of radiotherapy plus CTLA-4 blockade in lung cancer. Study at large: For around 18% of patients, objective responses occurred, and about 33% had disease control. General study results and limits: Among blood TCR repertoires after radiotherapy plus ipilimumab, tumor-derived clones expanded. Interferon-beta and early blood T cell clone dynamics reportedly predicted response best.

Patients with chemo-refractory metastatic non-small-cell lung cancer received focal radiation plus CTLA-4 blockade with ipilimumab. Germline lookup yields CDR1 SNHLY and CDR2 FYNNEI. This CDR3 is built from 13 residues. Trimming removed 3 bases from V and 3 bases from J, with 8 bases in between. This clone is a singleton in its sample. What it recognizes is unknown. Assay used: immunoSEQ multiplex PCR; TCRdb lists only in-frame clones, some missing. The sample includes 95,000 to 150,000 clones, approximately 90% seen only once; the top ten take roughly 6.9%. V usage is TRBV2 and J usage is TRBJ2-5; D gene ambiguous. The TCR sequence derives from a human donor with non-small cell lung cancer that progressed on radiotherapy plus ipilimumab. The source was peripheral blood, collected from a patient treated with radiotherapy plus ipilimumab. The CDR3 DNA reads as TGTGCCAGCAGTGAGTGGCGGAAAGAGACCCAGTACTTC. It specifies CASSEWRKETQYF.